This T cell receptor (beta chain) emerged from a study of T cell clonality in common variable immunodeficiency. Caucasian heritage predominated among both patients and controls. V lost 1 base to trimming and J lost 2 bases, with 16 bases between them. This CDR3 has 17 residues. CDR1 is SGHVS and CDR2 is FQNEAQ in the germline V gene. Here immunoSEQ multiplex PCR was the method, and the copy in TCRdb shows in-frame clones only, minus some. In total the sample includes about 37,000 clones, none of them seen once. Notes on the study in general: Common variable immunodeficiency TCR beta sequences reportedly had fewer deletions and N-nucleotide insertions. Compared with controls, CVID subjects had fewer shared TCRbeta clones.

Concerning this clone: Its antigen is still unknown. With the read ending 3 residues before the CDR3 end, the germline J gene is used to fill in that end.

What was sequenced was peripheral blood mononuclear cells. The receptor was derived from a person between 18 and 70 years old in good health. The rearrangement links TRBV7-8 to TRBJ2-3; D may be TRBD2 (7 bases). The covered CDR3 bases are TGTGCCAGCAGCTTAGTCTACGCGGGGGCCATCACAGATACG. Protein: CASSLVYAGAITDT. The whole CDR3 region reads CASSLVYAGAITDTQYF.